The 22 T cell receptor beta chains below all came from one sample that was sequenced in a study of cytomegalovirus exposure and HLA in healthy donors. The PCR was carried out with 60 Vbeta primers and 13 Jbeta primers. Sequenced by immunoSEQ multiplex PCR; TCRdb stores in-frame clones only, minus some. Its clone listing holds tens of thousands of clones. The sequenced sample was PBMCs. These receptors were obtained from a woman younger than 45 in good health and CMV-seropositive.

The gene calls are TRBV13 and TRBJ2-5; 14 bases fit TRBD2. V lost 5 bases and J lost 5; bases outside the gene matches: 10. The germline CDR1 and CDR2 sequences are PRHDT and FYEKMQ (reference sequence). The CDR3 is made up of 17 amino acids. DNA of the CDR3: TGTGCCAGCAGCGAAGGGACTAGCGGGAGTATTGCGGAGACCCAGTACTTC. It codes for CASSEGTSGSIAETQYF.

V and J are TRBV2 and TRBJ1-1; D not certain. Per germline, CDR1 SNHLY and CDR2 FYNNEI. Trimming shortened V by 7 bases and J by 4 bases, and 10 bases separated the two germline ends. This CDR3 region has 12 residues. Here the CDR3 reads CASIGEGTEAFF. The CDR3 DNA reads as TGTGCCAGCATAGGCGAGGGCACTGAAGCTTTCTTT.

This rearrangement joins TRBV2 to TRBJ2-1, with a weak D call TRBD1 (5 bases). Trimming left V 6 bases short and J 6 bases short, with 15 bases between. The CDR3 consists of 14 residues. The germline gives CDR1 SNHLY, CDR2 FYNNEI. The CDR3 DNA sequence: TGTGCCAGCAGGGGGCCGCTAGGGCTCAATGAGCAGTTCTTC. The encoded protein is CASRGPLGLNEQFF. Variable domain in full (rest from reference TRBV2 and TRBJ2-1): EPEVTQTPSHQVTQMGQEVILRCVPISNHLYFYWYRQILGQKVEFLVSFYNNEISEKSEIFDDQFSVERPDGSNFTLKIRSTKLEDSAMYFCASRGPLGLNEQFFGPGTRLTVL.

V usage is TRBV28 and J usage is TRBJ2-3; no clear D. V lost 7 bases, J lost 0 bases, and 11 bases lay in between. In germline, CDR1 is MDHEN, CDR2 SYDVKM. The CDR3 loop spans 14 amino acids. CDR3 sequence (DNA): TGTGCCAGCACTAGACTGGCTAGCACAGATACGCAGTATTTT. The encoded protein is CASTRLASTDTQYF.

The V gene is TRBV6-5, the J gene TRBJ2-7, with a possible D match to TRBD1 (8 bases). The V and J ends lost 8 bases and 5 bases respectively, with 19 bases between them. Germline V gives CDR1 MNHEY, CDR2 SVGAGI. The CDR3 is 14 amino acids. The CDR3 is CASGRTGRDDEQYF. The CDR3 DNA sequence: TGTGCCAGCGGCCGGACAGGGAGGGACGACGAGCAGTACTTC.

The gene calls are TRBV6-6 and TRBJ2-5, with 7 bases fitting TRBD1. CDR1 is MNHNY, CDR2 SVGAGI, per germline (reference sequence). This CDR3 has 15 residues. V shed 0 bases and J 10 bases; nucleotides not matched to a gene: 11. CDR3 residues: CASSYSIGQVQNQYF. The DNA for the CDR3 is TGTGCCAGCAGTTACTCGATCGGACAGGTCCAGAACCAGTACTTC.

The chain combines TRBV5-1 with TRBJ1-2; no clear D. Germline lookup yields CDR1 SGHRS and CDR2 YFSETQ. V shed 2 bases and J shed 3 bases, with 11 bases lying between them. The CDR3 totals 14 residues. The CDR3, as DNA: TGCGCCAGCAGCTTCGGGGTGGGTGACTATGGCTACACCTTC. Translating it yields CASSFGVGDYGYTF.

This chain joins TRBV5-1 and TRBJ1-1; 8 positions agree with TRBD1. Germline values: CDR1 SGHRS, CDR2 YFSETQ. The CDR3 is 15 amino acids. V lost 4 bases to trimming and J lost 4 bases; unmatched junction nucleotides: 9. CDR3 nucleotide sequence: TGCGCCAGCAGCCCGGGACAGGTTGGTAGCACTGAAGCTTTCTTT. It encodes CASSPGQVGSTEAFF. The entire variable domain, with the rest obtained from reference TRBV5-1 and TRBJ1-1, is as follows: KAGVTQTPRYLIKTRGQQVTLSCSPISGHRSVSWYQQTPGQGLQFLFEYFSETQRNKGNFPGRFSGRQFSNSRSEMNVSTLELGDSALYLCASSPGQVGSTEAFFGQGTRLTVV.

The J gene is TRBJ2-5, the V gene TRBV7-6; TRBD1 might be the D (5 bases). The CDR3 spans 12 residues. From germline, CDR1 is SGHVS and CDR2 FNYEAQ. Between the trimmed V and J ends, which lost 8 bases and 7 bases, there was a span of 14 bases. CDR3 sequence (DNA): TGTGCCAGCCAGGGAAGGGAACCGACCCAGTACTTC. It translates to CASQGREPTQYF. The variable domain in full, completed from reference TRBV7-6 and TRBJ2-5, reads GAGVSQSPRYKVTKRGQDVALRCDPISGHVSLYWYRQALGQGPEFLTYFNYEAQQDKSGLPNDRFSAERPEGSISTLTIQRTEQRDSAMYRCASQGREPTQYFGPGTRLLVL.

V and J are TRBV5-1 and TRBJ2-3; a possible D gene is TRBD2 (6 bases). Trimming removed 4 bases at V and 5 bases at J, with 20 bases between. CDR1 SGHRS and CDR2 YFSETQ come from the germline V gene. This CDR3 contains 16 residues. The CDR3 DNA sequence: TGCGCCAGCAGCCTCAAATCCGGGACTGCGGGAGATACGCAGTATTTT. It yields the protein CASSLKSGTAGDTQYF. The whole variable domain, remainder taken from reference TRBV5-1 and TRBJ2-3, is KAGVTQTPRYLIKTRGQQVTLSCSPISGHRSVSWYQQTPGQGLQFLFEYFSETQRNKGNFPGRFSGRQFSNSRSEMNVSTLELGDSALYLCASSLKSGTAGDTQYFGPGTRLTVL.

This rearrangement joins TRBV9 to TRBJ2-3; 7 nucleotides align to TRBD1. Per germline, CDR1 SGDLS and CDR2 YYNGEE. CDR3 size: 13 residues. J gave up 2 bases and V 10 bases, and 7 bases lay outside the gene matches. The CDR3: CASGQQPTDTQYF. The CDR3 coding sequence is TGTGCCTCGGGACAGCAGCCCACAGATACGCAGTATTTT. Based on the CDR3 plus reference TRBV9 and TRBJ2-3, the full variable domain is DSGVTQTPKHLITATGQRVTLRCSPRSGDLSVYWYQQSLDQGLQFLIQYYNGEERAKGNILERFSAQQFPDLHSELNLSSLELGDSALYFCASGQQPTDTQYFGPGTRLTVL.

J is TRBJ1-2 and V is TRBV6-6; D call uncertain. V lost 5 bases and J 2 bases, leaving 3 bases between the germline ends. This CDR3 has 11 amino acids. Germline lookup yields CDR1 MNHNY and CDR2 SVGAGI (reference sequence). The CDR3 here is CASSENYGYTF. CDR3 in DNA: TGTGCCAGCAGTGAGAACTATGGCTACACCTTC.

The chain uses TRBV7-9 and TRBJ1-1, with D maybe TRBD1 (5 bases). The length of the CDR3 is 14 residues. Trimming took off 1 base at V and 4 bases at J, with 10 bases between the two ends. Germline CDR1 SEHNR, CDR2 FQNEAQ (reference sequence). The CDR3 region is CASSLGDGGTEAFF. CDR3 in DNA: TGTGCCAGCAGCTTAGGGGACGGGGGCACTGAAGCTTTCTTT.

J is TRBJ1-5 and V is TRBV25-1, with a tentative D call TRBD1 (5 bases). This CDR3 contains 15 residues. Per the germline V gene, CDR1 is MGHDK and CDR2 is SYGVNS. Trimming cost V 6 bases and J 0 bases, with 12 bases left between them. The CDR3 nucleotides are TGTGCCAGCAGCGTCGGGGGGAATAGCAATCAGCCCCAGCATTTT. The encoded protein is CASSVGGNSNQPQHF.

This chain uses TRBV9 with TRBJ2-5, with D possibly matching TRBD1 (5 bases). From germline, CDR1 is SGDLS and CDR2 YYNGEE. V lost 0 bases and J lost 1, with 13 bases in between. CDR3 length: 16 amino acids. CDR3 loop: CASSVATRGSQETQYF. In DNA, the CDR3 is TGTGCCAGCAGCGTAGCTACAAGGGGCTCCCAAGAGACCCAGTACTTC.

This sequence joins TRBV5-1 and TRBJ2-2; possibly TRBD1 for D (6 bases). CDR3 length equals 15 residues. Per germline, CDR1 SGHRS and CDR2 YFSETQ. Trimming removed 2 bases from V and 7 bases from J, with 15 bases in between. The CDR3 DNA sequence: TGCGCCAGCAGCTTACAGGGTTGGGTCGTCGGGGAGCTGTTTTTT. As protein: CASSLQGWVVGELFF.

The CDR3 reads CASSEGGIAEAFF. CDR3 DNA: TGTGCCAGCAGCGAGGGGGGGATTGCTGAAGCTTTCTTT. The gene calls are TRBV6-1 and TRBJ1-1, with D tentatively TRBD1 (6 bases). The CDR3 extends over 13 amino acids. V was trimmed by 6 bases and J by 6 bases, leaving 14 bases between them. Germline CDR1 and CDR2: MNHNS and SASEGT.

The chain uses TRBV7-2 and TRBJ2-1, with TRBD2 matching 15 bases. The CDR3 sequence is 16 residues long. V shed 3 bases and J 8 bases; nucleotides not matched to a gene: 5. From germline, CDR1 is SGHTA and CDR2 FQGNSA. CDR3 nucleotide sequence: TGTGCCAGCAGCTTGGGACTAGCGGGAGGTTCGGATGAGCAGTTCTTC. Amino acids: CASSLGLAGGSDEQFF.

The J gene is TRBJ1-1, the V gene TRBV11-2; no definite D call. V dropped 3 bases and J dropped 1 base, with 6 bases sitting between them. Germline CDR1 is SGHAT and CDR2 is FQNNGV. The CDR3 runs 13 residues. CDR3 sequence (DNA): TGTGCCAGCAGCTTCTCAGAGAACACTGAAGCTTTCTTT. Translation: CASSFSENTEAFF.

This chain's CDR3 is CASRGQRENQETQYF. The CDR3 DNA is TGTGCCAGCAGGGGGCAGCGGGAGAACCAAGAGACCCAGTACTTC. J is TRBJ2-5 and V is TRBV6-1, with 8 bases that match TRBD2. The junction had 6 bases not matched to a gene; V was cut back by 6 bases and J by 0 bases. CDR1 and CDR2 from the germline V gene are MNHNS and SASEGT. This CDR3 is built from 15 residues.

CDR3 in amino acids: CASSHPQGVLAEAFF. The CDR3 nucleotides are TGTGCCAGCAGCCACCCACAGGGGGTTCTAGCTGAAGCTTTCTTT. The chain combines TRBV14 with TRBJ1-1; 8 nucleotides align to TRBD1. Germline V gene sequence: CDR1 SGHDN, CDR2 FVKESK. The CDR3 consists of 15 residues. The J segment lost 6 bases and the V segment lost 3 bases, leaving 9 bases of the junction unmatched.

The chain combines TRBV9 with TRBJ1-5; perhaps TRBD1 as D (6 bases). Germline loops: CDR1 SGDLS, CDR2 YYNGEE. The CDR3 length is 15 residues. The V end was cut by 3 bases, the J end by 2 bases, with 12 bases between. CDR3 residues: CASSADSYGNQPQHF. In nucleotides, the CDR3 is TGTGCCAGCAGCGCGGACAGTTACGGCAATCAGCCCCAGCATTTT.